Listed below are T cell receptor beta chains from one sample, sequenced in a study of beta chain features in type 1 diabetes. Here immunoSEQ multiplex PCR was the method, and the copy in TCRdb shows in-frame clones only, minus some. The table lists more than 300,000 clones, roughly 8% of them singletons, with less than 0.45% in the top ten. The sample consisted of central memory CD4+ T cells from blood. The receptors come from a young woman in good health. CDR3s include the opening cysteine and the closing phenylalanine or tryptophan. The D gene is left open where the match is weak. Clone size is stated in some rows and not others, as once, few, many or a class when expanded.

>TRBJ2-3|NA|NA|TRBV6-1
TGTGCCAGCAGCGGGAGAATCGGCGCAGATACGCAGTATTTT
CASSGRIGADTQYF
>TRBJ1-1|NA|NA|TRBV6-6
TGTGCCAGCATCCTCGAGACAGAAGCTTTCTTT
CASILETEAFF
>TRBJ2-5|few|TRBD1|TRBV19
TGTGCCAGTAGTGGGGCCGGGACAGGGGTAGAGACCCAGTACTTC
CASSGAGTGVETQYF
>TRBJ1-1|many|NA|TRBV7-9
TGTGCCAGCAGCTTAGACGACCTGACCGCTTTCTTT
CASSLDDLTAFF
>TRBJ2-5|NA|TRBD1|TRBV18
TGTGCCAGCTCACCAGGACAGGGCTCGGGGGAGCAGTACTTC
CASSPGQGSGEQYF
>TRBJ2-1|NA|TRBD2|TRBV19
TGTGCCAGTAGTCCATCTAGCGGCTCCTACAATGAGCAGTTCTTC
CASSPSSGSYNEQFF
>TRBJ2-4|NA|TRBD2|TRBV29-1
TGCAGCGTTCAGATGGCTAGCGGGACGGACATTCAGTACTTC
CSVQMASGTDIQYF
>TRBJ2-5|NA|NA|TRBV5-1
TGCGCCAGCAGCTATGACCCTCAAGAGACCCAGTACTTC
CASSYDPQETQYF
>TRBJ2-7|many|TRBD2|TRBV11-2
TGTGCCAGCAGCTTATCTAGCGGGAGTGACGAGCAGTACTTC
CASSLSSGSDEQYF
>TRBJ1-2|few|NA|TRBV28
TGTGCCAGCAGTTTGGGTCGGAACTATGGCTACACCTTC
CASSLGRNYGYTF
>TRBJ2-3|NA|TRBD1|TRBV29-1
TGCAGCGTTACCGTGACAGGGAAAGGCACAGATACGCAGTATTTT
CSVTVTGKGTDTQYF
>TRBJ2-2|NA|NA|TRBV6-1
TGTGCCAGCATAAGCCGGGACACCGGGGAGCTGTTTTTT
CASISRDTGELFF
>TRBJ1-2|few|TRBD1|TRBV18
TGTGCCAGCTCACGAGAGACAGGGGATGGCTACACCTTC
CASSRETGDGYTF
>TRBJ1-5|NA|NA|TRBV15
TGTGCCACCACCATGGGGTTCAATCAGCCCCAGCATTTT
CATTMGFNQPQHF
>TRBJ2-7|NA|TRBD1|TRBV6-6
TGTGCCAGCAGTCCAGGGGGTAAAATCTACGAGCAGTACTTC
CASSPGGKIYEQYF
>TRBJ2-1|few|TRBD2|TRBV7-2
TGTGCCAGCAGCCAAGAGCGTCTAGCGGCCTACAATGAGCAGTTCTTC
CASSQERLAAYNEQFF
>TRBJ2-7|NA|NA|TRBV18
TGTGCCAGCTCACCACCGTCAAAGCCTCACGAGCAGTACTTC
CASSPPSKPHEQYF
>TRBJ2-7|NA|TRBD2|TRBV27
TGTGCCAGCAGTTCATTAGCGGGAGGGGACTACGAGCAGTACTTC
CASSSLAGGDYEQYF
>TRBJ2-3|NA|TRBD1|TRBV6-6
TGTGCCAGCACCCTAGAGCCGGGACAGGGTAAGGATACGCAGTATTTT
CASTLEPGQGKDTQYF
>TRBJ1-1|NA|NA|TRBV28
TGTGCCAGCAGTTTAAGGCAGAATGAAGCTTTCTTT
CASSLRQNEAFF
>TRBJ2-2|NA|TRBD2|TRBV2
TGTGCCAGCACAGGACTAGCGGGAGGGCCCGGGGAGCTGTTTTTT
CASTGLAGGPGELFF
>TRBJ2-7|many|NA|TRBV5-1
TGCGCCAGCGGACAAAGTGGCTACGAGCAGTACTTC
CASGQSGYEQYF
>TRBJ1-3|NA|NA|TRBV21-1
TGTGCCAGCAGCAAAGCCCCAGACAGCTCCTCTGGAAACACCATATATTTT
CASSKAPDSSSGNTIYF
>TRBJ1-2|few|TRBD1|TRBV11-2
TGTGCCAGCAGCCGGGGACAGGGGGGTGGCTACACCTTC
CASSRGQGGGYTF
>TRBJ1-1|NA|NA|TRBV11-2
TGTGCCAGCAGCCTCAAACGAAACACTGAAGCTTTCTTT
CASSLKRNTEAFF
>TRBJ2-1|few|TRBD1|TRBV19
TGTGCCAGTAGTTCCGGGACAGACTACAATGAGCAGTTCTTC
CASSSGTDYNEQFF
>TRBJ2-1|NA|NA|TRBV29-1
TGCAGCGCCCGGGCCCCCTCGGGTTACAATGAGCAGTTCTTC
CSARAPSGYNEQFF
>TRBJ2-1|NA|NA|TRBV4-3
TGCGCCAGCAGCAACGACTTTCTAGGTTCCTACAATGAGCAGTTCTTC
CASSNDFLGSYNEQFF
>TRBJ2-1|many|NA|TRBV28
TGTGCCAGCACTCCTCTCGGAGCGGACTCCTACAATGAGCAGTTCTTC
CASTPLGADSYNEQFF
>TRBJ2-7|NA|NA|TRBV9
TGTGCCAGCAGCGTAGAGTCCAGATCCTACGAGCAGTACTTC
CASSVESRSYEQYF
>TRBJ2-1|NA|NA|TRBV20-1
TGCAGTGCTAGCGGGCTCAATGAGCAGTTCTTC
CSASGLNEQFF
>TRBJ2-5|NA|TRBD1|TRBV7-9
TGTGCCAGCAGCCGACAGGGGGGTGAGACCCAGTACTTC
CASSRQGGETQYF
>TRBJ2-7|few|TRBD1|TRBV28
TGTGCCAGCAGTTTGACAGGGTTCTCCTACGAGCAGTACTTC
CASSLTGFSYEQYF